A selection of T cell receptor beta chains follows, all from one sample in a study of tumor and adjacent non-tumor tissue in lung cancer. TCRdb ran MiXCR on the multiplex PCR reads and lists one entry per CDR3 protein. The sample yields about 90,000 distinct CDR3 sequences, roughly three fifths seen once. What was sequenced was lung tumor tissue. Receptors were obtained from a man in his 70s with non-small cell lung cancer. Both conserved end residues are part of each CDR3. A D gene is named only where the DNA matches it firmly. For some rows the clone size is stated as once, few or many, or as a class when expanded; others skip it.

J,D,size,V,CDR3
TRBJ2-4,-,many,TRBV12-3/TRBV12-4,CASRGGGRNIQYF
TRBJ2-7,-,many,TRBV6-5,CASSYDSYSYEQYF
TRBJ2-4,-,-,TRBV6-5,CASSHRGNSKNNQYF
TRBJ2-7,-,once,TRBV11-2,CTSSLGISGIDEQYF
TRBJ2-1,TRBD2,-,TRBV20-1,CSTREGGRAWNEQFF
TRBJ2-7,-,-,TRBV6-2/TRBV6-3,CASCFSEGRGSYEQYF
TRBJ2-1,TRBD1,-,TRBV11-2,CAGRRGTVKVNEQFF
TRBJ2-3,-,-,TRBV12-3/TRBV12-4,CANSRVADAQYF
TRBJ2-7,TRBD2,large,TRBV11-2,CASSRAGGVYEQYF
TRBJ2-7,TRBD1,-,TRBV28,CASRRTGGGHQYF
TRBJ1-1,TRBD1,-,TRBV10-3,CTIRKDRGYTEAIF
TRBJ1-2,TRBD1,many,TRBV30,CAWGQGLGYTF
TRBJ2-7,-,-,TRBV11-2,CTSREGDINYEQYF
TRBJ2-3,-,-,TRBV29-1,CNVDRPGLAGDTQYF
TRBJ2-7,TRBD2,-,TRBV6-5,CASSLIGTSGYEKYF
TRBJ2-3,-,-,TRBV12-3/TRBV12-4,CVSSFAVTPDTQYF
TRBJ2-3,TRBD2,-,TRBV11-2,CACSLGHRGGADTQYF
-,TRBD1,-,TRBV10-3,CAISEDRGGQPQYF
TRBJ1-1,-,once,TRBV28,CASSSRGGHTEAFF
TRBJ1-5,-,-,TRBV2,CASKRDGRPQHF
TRBJ2-3,-,many,TRBV29-1,CSVGFLGSDTQYF
TRBJ2-7,TRBD1,few,TRBV7-9,CASSLGTGSHEQYF
TRBJ2-4,TRBD1,many,TRBV6-6,CASSRGQGSSQYF
TRBJ2-1,-,-,TRBV5-1,CASGLDILNEQFF
TRBJ2-5,-,many,TRBV12-3/TRBV12-4,CASSLGNRARETQYF
TRBJ1-5,-,many,TRBV4-1,CASSQDRGISNQPQHF
TRBJ2-2,TRBD2,many,TRBV12-3/TRBV12-4,CASSPALGLAGGQNTGELFF
TRBJ2-7,TRBD1,-,TRBV6-1,CASSETTGGIDEQYF
TRBJ2-3,TRBD2,-,TRBV4-1,CASSQDPAGDTQYF
TRBJ2-1,TRBD2,-,TRBV5-1,CASSLWREVLSPSYNEQFF
TRBJ2-5,-,few,TRBV12-3/TRBV12-4,CTSSRQVGQETQYF
TRBJ1-6,-,many,TRBV6-1,CASSLRGDSPLHF
TRBJ2-7,-,-,TRBV11-1,CASSLRGRISYKQYF
TRBJ2-1,TRBD2,many,TRBV20-1,CSARGAGVNEQFF
TRBJ2-5,-,-,TRBV5-5,CVSSLVWGVQEIQYF
TRBJ2-5,TRBD2,-,TRBV2,CASTGTSRVYQYF
TRBJ1-2,-,many,TRBV6-1,CASSENGGYTF
TRBJ1-2,TRBD1,few,TRBV18,CASSAGQGSYGYTF
TRBJ1-6,-,-,TRBV6-5,CANSLRVNSLLHF
TRBJ2-6,-,-,TRBV29-1,CSVDGADFGANVLTF
TRBJ2-7,-,-,TRBV10-3,CVIRPGVTYEQYF
TRBJ2-3,-,-,TRBV7-9,CASSLPGPDMRYF
TRBJ2-1,TRBD2,-,TRBV6-5,CDSTTTGGSYNDQFF
TRBJ1-2,TRBD1,medium-sized,TRBV10-3,CAISQGGYGYTF
TRBJ1-5,-,-,TRBV6-5,CASNEGPNDRPQHF
TRBJ2-7,TRBD2,-,TRBV11-1,CTSSLGLAGSYGQYF
TRBJ2-3,TRBD2,-,TRBV5-4,CASSLEVRGSSETQYF
TRBJ1-1,-,few,TRBV6-2/TRBV6-3,CASSYGGAFNTGAFF
TRBJ2-3,-,many,TRBV20-1,CSATDSKISTDTQYF
TRBJ2-3,-,-,TRBV11-2,CASRRNTDMQYF
TRBJ2-7,-,-,TRBV20-1,CSARDLRWDNAYEQYF
TRBJ1-2,-,few,TRBV12-3/TRBV12-4,CASSSKARGIYGYTF
TRBJ2-2,-,many,TRBV6-1,CASKGFRNTGELFF
TRBJ2-2,-,-,TRBV29-1,CRVELQEGQGTGELFF
TRBJ2-1,TRBD2,many,TRBV12-5,CASGSGTKYEQFF
TRBJ2-1,TRBD2,many,TRBV6-2/TRBV6-3,CASSYGVAGGEQFF